One sample yielded the 9 T cell receptor beta chains listed below, sequenced in a study of post-analysis software for immune sequencing data. Study observations and caveats: About five TRBV segments, including TRBV5-6, TRBV5-1 and TRBV20-1, were more frequent in patients than controls.

Prepared libraries of TCR beta cDNA carried unique molecular identifiers. In TCRdb, the PCR reads were re-called with MiXCR into one record per CDR3 protein. The sample has about 810,000 distinct CDR3 sequences; 53% are singletons. The antigens of these receptors remain unknown. Sequencing input: blood. The origin of the receptors is a girl between 5 and 17 years old with multiple sclerosis.

J is TRBJ2-3 and V is TRBV20-1; 8 nucleotides match TRBD1. CDR3 length: 14 residues. Germline loops: CDR1 DFQATT, CDR2 SNEGSKA (reference sequence). With V trimmed by 1 base and J by 3 bases, 3 bases remained unmatched. CDR3 bases: TGCAGTGCTAGAGGGACAGGGTGGACAGATACGCAGTATTTT. The encoded protein is CSARGTGWTDTQYF.

The chain couples TRBV6-1 to TRBJ2-7, with 14 nucleotides matching TRBD2. The CDR3 spans 17 residues. Germline assignment: CDR1 MNHNS and CDR2 SASEGT. V was pared by 5 bases and J by 2 bases, with 8 bases of the junction left unmatched. CDR3 nucleotide sequence: TGTGCCAGCAGTCCCCCGGGACTAGCGGGGGCAACCTACGAGCAGTACTTC. Translated: CASSPPGLAGATYEQYF.

This clonotype was detected only once. This chain uses TRBV3-1 with TRBJ2-1; a weak D match, TRBD2 (5 bases). This CDR3 has 14 residues. Trimming removed 3 bases at V and 7 bases at J, with 13 bases between. CDR1 and CDR2 from the germline V gene are LGHDT and YNNKEL (reference sequence). In nucleotides, the CDR3 is TGTGCCAGCAGCCATCCTCCGAGGGAGAATGAGCAGTTCTTC. Protein sequence: CASSHPPRENEQFF.

This clonotype has more than one count but fewer than ten. The genes are TRBV5-1 and TRBJ2-7; D uncertain. The germline V gene has CDR1 SGHRS and CDR2 YFSETQ. V shed 3 bases and J shed 2 bases, with 12 bases lying between them. The CDR3 sequence is 14 residues long. CDR3 sequence reads: CASSWADSAYEQYF. As DNA, the CDR3 is TGCGCCAGCAGCTGGGCAGATTCGGCCTACGAGCAGTACTTC.

The CDR3 loop is CASSGTDRVGDYGYTF. The CDR3 DNA follows: TGTGCCAGCAGTGGGACGGACAGGGTCGGAGACTATGGCTACACCTTC. The V call is TRBV25-1, the J call TRBJ1-2, with 8 positions matching TRBD1. The CDR3 extends over 16 amino acids. V lost 4 bases, J lost 3 bases, and 10 bases stayed unmatched. The germline CDR1 and CDR2 sequences are MGHDK and SYGVNS.

This CDR3 is CSARDIAGKSTDTQYF. DNA of the CDR3: TGCAGTGCTAGAGATATAGCGGGAAAAAGCACAGATACGCAGTATTTT. The rearrangement uses TRBV20-1 and TRBJ2-3, with TRBD2 matching over 8 bases. The length of the CDR3 is 16 residues. CDR1 DFQATT and CDR2 SNEGSKA come from the germline V gene (reference sequence). With 0 bases clipped from V and 0 bases from J, the junction kept 5 bases outside the gene matches.

The chain combines TRBV20-1 with TRBJ2-7; D uncertain. V lost 0 bases and J 1 base, leaving 10 bases between the germline ends. This CDR3 spans 14 amino acids. Germline loops: CDR1 DFQATT, CDR2 SNEGSKA (reference sequence). DNA of the CDR3: TGCAGTGCTAGAGATCTCGTCAGGTCCTACGAGCAGTACTTC. Residues: CSARDLVRSYEQYF.

V usage is TRBV12-3 or TRBV12-4 and J usage is TRBJ2-5, with 7 bases identical to TRBD1. The CDR3 is 16 amino acids. The junction had 10 bases not matched to a gene; V was cut back by 4 bases and J by 2 bases. CDR3 sequence: CASSSSREDRQETQYF. The CDR3 DNA follows: TGTGCCAGCAGTTCTAGCCGAGAGGACAGGCAAGAGACCCAGTACTTC.

The rearrangement uses TRBV12-3 or TRBV12-4 and TRBJ2-3, with 8 nucleotides matching TRBD1. V lost 5 bases, J lost 3 bases, and 4 bases stayed unmatched. The CDR3 runs 14 residues. The CDR3: CASSGQGRTDTQYF. The CDR3 coding sequence is TGTGCCAGCAGTGGACAGGGAAGGACAGATACGCAGTATTTT.